A selection of T cell receptor beta chains follows, all from one sample in a study of blood T cell repertoires in COVID-19. Assay used: immunoSEQ multiplex PCR; TCRdb lists only in-frame clones, some missing. The sample records roughly 250,000 clones, 91% being singletons. Sequencing was performed on peripheral blood. The source is a person aged 18 to 30 with COVID-19, enrolled during active disease. The conserved cysteine and the conserved F or W are not part of the CDR3 here. Fields, in order: J gene, V gene, CDR3 protein.

>TRBJ1-3|TRBV7-2
ASSPDRVSGNTIY
>TRBJ1-4|TRBV19
ASKNRGDEKLF
>TRBJ2-1|TRBV6-5
ASKGGGDYNEQF
>TRBJ2-4|TRBV7-3
ASSLGQGSNIQY
>TRBJ1-1|TRBV3-1/TRBV3-2
ASSQFLTGIAEAF
>TRBJ1-4|TRBV9
ASRYDCRIIEKLF
>TRBJ1-2|TRBV6-5
ASRGQAFYGYT
>TRBJ1-6|TRBV13
ASSFGMRAPLH
>TRBJ1-2|TRBV7-9
ASSLDGRPLDGYT
>TRBJ1-1|TRBV12-3/TRBV12-4
ASRGTYTEAF
>TRBJ2-3|TRBV7-2
ASSLGTSGRGQY
>TRBJ2-1|TRBV5-4
ASSLETLIDEQF
>TRBJ2-2|TRBV2
ATSQEGANTGELF
>TRBJ2-3|TRBV10-3
AISDLGTSTDTQY
>TRBJ2-7|TRBV7-2
ASTPRTGGGEQY
>TRBJ2-5|TRBV12-5
ASDTTGRSQETQY
>TRBJ2-3|TRBV5-4
ASSLPEKGADTQY
>TRBJ2-1|TRBV27
ASRKTGLRGSYNEQF
>TRBJ2-3|TRBV10-1
ASSESGSPDTQY
>TRBJ2-3|TRBV27
ASSLLLAGGPNTQY
>TRBJ1-6|TRBV12-3/TRBV12-4
ASSPGLNSPLH
>TRBJ2-4|TRBV19
ASSIDGVTGEAKNIQY
>TRBJ1-2|TRBV19
ASSSTETSYGYT
>TRBJ2-7|TRBV6-6
ASSSTDRGSYEQY
>TRBJ1-5|TRBV5-1
ASSPDLGDNQPQH
>TRBJ2-1|TRBV10-3
AISGSDSTTNYNEQF
>TRBJ2-1|TRBV27
ASSQGAEGQF
>TRBJ2-3|TRBV5-1
ASSSSGLDTDTQY
>TRBJ1-3|TRBV19
ASSIDGGVSGNTIY
>TRBJ2-1|TRBV27
ASSLQGMNEQF
>TRBJ2-7|TRBV6-1
ASSEARTGRYEQY
>TRBJ2-3|TRBV28
ASTESTDTQY
>TRBJ1-6|TRBV15
ATSSPDSSYNSPLH
>TRBJ2-7|TRBV5-1
ASSLGQNYEQY
>TRBJ2-3|TRBV6-5
ASSYSAGGTPDTQY
>TRBJ1-3|TRBV27
ASSFRVADTIY
>TRBJ2-7|TRBV24-1
ATSDSGRTGEQY
>TRBJ1-6|TRBV15
ATSVGEYNSPLH
>TRBJ1-3|TRBV6-5
ASSQSRDTIY
>TRBJ1-4|TRBV5-4
ASSYDRGRTNEKLF
>TRBJ1-4|TRBV7-9
ASSSTTGGAWEKLF
>TRBJ2-7|TRBV18
ASSPTSGRDHEQY
>TRBJ2-7|TRBV25-1
ASALGYEQY
>TRBJ2-7|TRBV11-2
ASSLAVGGPVEQY
>TRBJ1-3|TRBV4-1
ASSQVATSSGNTIY
>TRBJ2-2|TRBV9
ASSSQGANTGELF
>TRBJ2-5|TRBV4-3
ASSQDGTGGETQY